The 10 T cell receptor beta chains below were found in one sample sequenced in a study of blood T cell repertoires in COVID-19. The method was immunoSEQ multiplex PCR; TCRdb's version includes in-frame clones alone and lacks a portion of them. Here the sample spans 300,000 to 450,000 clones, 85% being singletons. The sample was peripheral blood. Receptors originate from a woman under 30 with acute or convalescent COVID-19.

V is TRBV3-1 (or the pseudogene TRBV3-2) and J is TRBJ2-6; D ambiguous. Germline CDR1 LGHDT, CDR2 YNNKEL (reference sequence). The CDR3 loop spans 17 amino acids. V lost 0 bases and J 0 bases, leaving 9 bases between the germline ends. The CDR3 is CASSQDHGSSGANVLTF. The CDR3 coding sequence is TGTGCCAGCAGCCAAGATCATGGCTCCTCTGGGGCCAACGTCCTGACTTTC.

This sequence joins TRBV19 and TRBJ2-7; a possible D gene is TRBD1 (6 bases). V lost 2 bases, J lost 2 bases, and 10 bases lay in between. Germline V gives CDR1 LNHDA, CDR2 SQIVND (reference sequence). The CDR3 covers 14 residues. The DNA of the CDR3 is TGTGCCAGTAGTATAAACAGGGAGACCTACGAGCAGTACTTC. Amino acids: CASSINRETYEQYF.

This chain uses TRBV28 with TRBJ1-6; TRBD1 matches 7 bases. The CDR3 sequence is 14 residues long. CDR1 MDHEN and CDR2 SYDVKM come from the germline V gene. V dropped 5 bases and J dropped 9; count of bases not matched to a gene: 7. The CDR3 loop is CASSETGSRSPLHF. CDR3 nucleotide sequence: TGTGCCAGCAGTGAGACAGGGTCACGTTCACCCCTCCACTTT.

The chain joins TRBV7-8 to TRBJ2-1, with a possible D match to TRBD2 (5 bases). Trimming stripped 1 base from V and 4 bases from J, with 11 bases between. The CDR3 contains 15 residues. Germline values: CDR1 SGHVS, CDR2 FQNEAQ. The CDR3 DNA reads TGTGCCAGCAGCTTAGGTAGCGTCCATTACAATGAGCAGTTCTTC. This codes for CASSLGSVHYNEQFF.

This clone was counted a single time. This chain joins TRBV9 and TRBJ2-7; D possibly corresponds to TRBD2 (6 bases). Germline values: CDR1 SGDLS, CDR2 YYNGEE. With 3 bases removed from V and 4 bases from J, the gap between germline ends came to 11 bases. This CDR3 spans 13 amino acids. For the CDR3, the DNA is TGTGCCAGCAGCGCCGGGGGAGAGTACGAGCAGTACTTC. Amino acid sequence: CASSAGGEYEQYF.

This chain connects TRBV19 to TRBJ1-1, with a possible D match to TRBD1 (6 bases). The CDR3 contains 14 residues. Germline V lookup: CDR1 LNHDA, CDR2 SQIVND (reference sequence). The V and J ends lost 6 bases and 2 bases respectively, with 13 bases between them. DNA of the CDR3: TGTGCCAGTAGAGGGGGACCGTATAACACTGAAGCTTTCTTT. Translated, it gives CASRGGPYNTEAFF.

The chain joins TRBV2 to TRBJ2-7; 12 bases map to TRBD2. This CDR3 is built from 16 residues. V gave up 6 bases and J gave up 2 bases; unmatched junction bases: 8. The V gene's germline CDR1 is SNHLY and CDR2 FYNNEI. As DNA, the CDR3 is TGTGCCAGCAGAGACCCTCTAGCGGGAGGGCCCTACGAGCAGTACTTC. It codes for CASRDPLAGGPYEQYF.

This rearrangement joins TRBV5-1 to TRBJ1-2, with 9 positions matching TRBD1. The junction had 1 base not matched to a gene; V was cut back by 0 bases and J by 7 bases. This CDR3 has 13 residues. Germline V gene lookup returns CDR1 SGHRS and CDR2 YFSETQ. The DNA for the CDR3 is TGCGCCAGCAGCTTGGGACAGGGGGTTGGCTACACCTTC. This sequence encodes CASSLGQGVGYTF.

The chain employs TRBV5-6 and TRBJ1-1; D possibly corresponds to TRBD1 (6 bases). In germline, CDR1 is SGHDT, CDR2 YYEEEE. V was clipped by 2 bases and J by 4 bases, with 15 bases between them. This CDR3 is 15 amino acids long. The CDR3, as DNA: TGTGCCAGCAGCTTTCCCGGACAGAGAACCACTGAAGCTTTCTTT. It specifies CASSFPGQRTTEAFF.

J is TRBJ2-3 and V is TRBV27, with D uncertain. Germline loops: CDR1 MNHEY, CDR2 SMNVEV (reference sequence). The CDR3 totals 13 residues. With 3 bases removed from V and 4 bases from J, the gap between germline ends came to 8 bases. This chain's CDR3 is CASSFLSSDTQYF. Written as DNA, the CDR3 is TGTGCCAGCAGTTTCCTCTCCTCAGATACGCAGTATTTT.